Each of the 15 T cell receptor beta chains below was sequenced from the same sample in a study of response to subunit inactivated influenza vaccine. A single record per CDR3 protein comes from TCRdb applying MiXCR to the RT-PCR reads. The sample has hundreds of thousands of distinct CDR3 sequences, around a sixth seen once. The material was PBMCs from blood, obtained roughly 12 days after vaccination. Receptors were obtained from a man in his forties or fifties who received an inactivated influenza vaccine.

At least ten counts were recorded for this clonotype. This chain links TRBV4-1 with TRBJ2-3; no clear D. V gave up 1 base and J gave up 1 base, with 12 bases separating them. From germline, CDR1 is MGHRA and CDR2 YSYEKL. This CDR3 is 16 amino acids long. Written as DNA, the CDR3 is TGCGCCAGCAGCCAAGGTAACGGGTGGGGCACAGATACGCAGTATTTT. Its translation: CASSQGNGWGTDTQYF.

This clonotype has ten or more counts. The chain carries TRBV12-3 or TRBV12-4 and TRBJ1-2, with D possibly TRBD1 on 6 matching bases. CDR3 length equals 14 residues. Trimming removed 3 bases at V and 7 bases at J, with 15 bases between. The CDR3 DNA reads TGTGCCAGCAGTTTTCGGGGACAAGGCGGTGGCTACACCTTC. It encodes CASSFRGQGGGYTF.

There are many counts of this clonotype. CDR3 DNA: TGCAGCGTTCTACCGGGACAGGGGGCTTACCGCTATGGCTACACCTTC. Translation: CSVLPGQGAYRYGYTF. The V call is TRBV29-1, the J call TRBJ1-2, with 12 bases matching TRBD1. This CDR3 has 16 residues. Germline V gene sequence: CDR1 SQVTM, CDR2 ANQGSEA. With 5 bases clipped from V and 4 bases from J, the junction kept 11 bases outside the gene matches. Using reference TRBV29-1 and TRBJ1-2 for the parts outside the CDR3, the full variable domain is SAVISQKPSRDICQRGTSLTIQCQVDSQVTMMFWYRQQPGQSLTLIATANQGSEATYESGFVIDKFPISRPNLTFSTLTVSNMSPEDSSIYLCSVLPGQGAYRYGYTFGSGTRLTVV.

V is TRBV28 and J is TRBJ2-3; 9 nucleotides align to TRBD2. The CDR3 is made up of 15 amino acids. Trimming cost V 5 bases and J 2 bases; bases outside gene matches: 5. Per germline, CDR1 MDHEN and CDR2 SYDVKM. CDR3 region: CASSRTSALTDTQYF. As DNA, the CDR3 is TGTGCCAGCAGTAGGACTAGCGCCCTCACAGATACGCAGTATTTT.

V usage is TRBV30 and J usage is TRBJ2-1, with D unresolved. The CDR3 spans 11 residues. Trimming took off 1 base at V and 7 bases at J, with 5 bases between the two ends. Germline V gene data show CDR1 as GTSNPN and CDR2 as SVGIG (reference sequence). In DNA, the CDR3 is TGTGCCTGGAGTGGGACGAATGAGCAGTTCTTC. It yields the protein CAWSGTNEQFF.

The chain joins TRBV29-1 to TRBJ1-6; D perhaps matches TRBD1 (6 bases). The CDR3 is made up of 14 amino acids. Trimming removed 6 bases at V and 7 bases at J, with 16 bases between. The germline gives CDR1 SQVTM, CDR2 ANQGSEA. The CDR3 DNA reads as TGCAGCGTCAGAGACAGGTCGGAGAATTCACCCCTCCACTTT. It encodes CSVRDRSENSPLHF.

This clonotype was counted a few times. J is TRBJ2-2 and V is TRBV5-1; 11 bases agree with TRBD2. The CDR3 sequence is 17 residues long. From germline, CDR1 is SGHRS and CDR2 YFSETQ. Trimming removed 4 bases from V and 4 bases from J; junction bases left unmatched: 9. The chain's CDR3 is CASSQTPLAGATGELFF. The DNA for the CDR3 is TGCGCCAGCAGCCAGACCCCACTAGCGGGAGCCACCGGGGAGCTGTTTTTT.

V usage is TRBV15 and J usage is TRBJ2-7; 10 bases line up with TRBD1. Per germline, CDR1 LNHNV and CDR2 YYDKDF (reference sequence). J gave up 5 bases and V 2 bases, and 9 bases lay outside the gene matches. The CDR3 contains 16 residues. The CDR3 DNA sequence: TGTGCCACCAGCAGATTTTTGGACAGGGGGTTTCACGAGCAGTACTTC. Translated, it gives CATSRFLDRGFHEQYF.

To note about this clonotype: A much larger clonotype is one base distant, so this may be a read error. This sequence joins TRBV28 and TRBJ2-7, with D perhaps matching TRBD1 (6 bases). With 8 bases removed from V and 0 bases from J, the gap between germline ends came to 26 bases. This CDR3 is built from 18 residues. CDR1 MDHEN and CDR2 SYDVKM come from the germline V gene. The CDR3 spells CASSFWGRGTPSSYEQYF. The CDR3, as DNA: TGTGCCAGCTCCTTTTGGGGCAGGGGAACGCCTAGCTCCTACGAGCAGTACTTC.

Only a few counts were recorded for this clonotype. The gene calls are TRBV5-1 and TRBJ2-2, with 8 bases matching TRBD2. From germline, CDR1 is SGHRS and CDR2 YFSETQ. The CDR3 runs to 18 residues. The trim removed 0 bases at V and 0 bases at J, leaving 7 bases unmatched. In DNA, the CDR3 is TGCGCCAGCAGCTTGGGTCTAGCGGGCGCCTCGAACACCGGGGAGCTGTTTTTT. Its protein product is CASSLGLAGASNTGELFF. The full variable domain, rest sourced from reference TRBV5-1 and TRBJ2-2, is KAGVTQTPRYLIKTRGQQVTLSCSPISGHRSVSWYQQTPGQGLQFLFEYFSETQRNKGNFPGRFSGRQFSNSRSEMNVSTLELGDSALYLCASSLGLAGASNTGELFFGEGSRLTVL.

This clonotype was found a few times. This chain joins TRBV2 and TRBJ2-2, with D possibly matching TRBD1 (5 bases). V lost 1 base and J 1 base, leaving 7 bases between the germline ends. The length of the CDR3 is 15 residues. Germline-derived CDR1 and CDR2 are SNHLY and FYNNEI. In DNA form, the CDR3 reads TGTGCCAGCAGTGAAGGCAGGGTGAACACCGGGGAGCTGTTTTTT. Its translation is CASSEGRVNTGELFF.

The genes are TRBV20-1 and TRBJ2-1; tentatively, D is TRBD2 (5 bases). The V gene lost 5 bases and the J gene lost 5 bases, with 19 bases spanning the gap. CDR1 is DFQATT and CDR2 is SNEGSKA in the germline V gene (reference sequence). The CDR3 covers 15 residues. The CDR3 DNA follows: TGCAGTGCTCCCACACCCAGCGGAGTTGACAATGAGCAGTTCTTC. As protein: CSAPTPSGVDNEQFF.

The gene calls are TRBV20-1 and TRBJ2-2, with D possibly matching TRBD2 (6 bases). The V gene's germline CDR1 is DFQATT and CDR2 SNEGSKA (reference sequence). CDR3 length equals 14 residues. Deletions cut 3 bases from V and 0 bases from J, with 8 bases between. The CDR3 nucleotides are TGCAGTGCTAGGGACTACGCGAACACCGGGGAGCTGTTTTTT. As protein: CSARDYANTGELFF.

The chain uses TRBV7-2 and TRBJ2-7; D possibly corresponds to TRBD1 (6 bases). V lost 5 bases to trimming and J lost 3 bases, with 17 bases between them. The CDR3 loop spans 15 amino acids. CDR1 and CDR2 (germline): SGHTA, FQGNSA. The CDR3 nucleotides read TGTGCCAGCAGCCAAAGGACAGTTTCCTTCTACGAGCAGTACTTC. Its protein product is CASSQRTVSFYEQYF.

This clonotype was detected many times. V usage is TRBV2 and J usage is TRBJ2-1; D is uncertain. Germline V gene lookup returns CDR1 SNHLY and CDR2 FYNNEI. Trimming took off 4 bases at V and 0 bases at J, with 10 bases between the two ends. The CDR3 covers 15 residues. The CDR3 nucleotides read TGTGCCAGCAGTGTCGAAGGATTCTCCTACAATGAGCAGTTCTTC. It translates to CASSVEGFSYNEQFF.